The rows below give T cell receptor beta chains drawn from one sample of a study of control samples from healthy donors and cancer patients. Profiling relied on immunoSEQ multiplex PCR, and the TCRdb table lists in-frame clones only, not all of them. This sample carries about 160,000 clones, around 96% of them seen once, and the ten largest clones take 8.5%. Sequenced: blood. The receptors originated from a woman in her 40s in good health. Each CDR3 is given with its conserved first and last residue. D genes are given only for firm matches. Clone size is given for some rows only: seen once, a few or many times, or a class if the clone is expanded.

V	J	size	length	D	CDR3	DNA
TRBV3-1/TRBV3-2	TRBJ1-2	-	12	-	CASSSRTYGYTF	TGTGCCAGCAGCTCCCGGACGTATGGCTACACCTTC
TRBV7-9	TRBJ2-1	-	16	-	CASRTPFRGSYNEQFF	TGTGCCAGCAGAACTCCCTTCAGGGGCTCCTACAATGAGCAGTTCTTC
TRBV5-1	TRBJ1-1	-	14	-	CASSLGDKATEAFF	TGCGCCAGCAGCTTGGGGGACAAGGCCACTGAAGCTTTCTTT
TRBV9	TRBJ1-4	-	15	TRBD1	CASSEQGWYNEKLFF	TGTGCCAGCAGCGAACAGGGGTGGTATAATGAAAAACTGTTTTTT
TRBV5-1	TRBJ1-3	-	14	-	CASSLWGSGNTIYF	TGCGCCAGCAGCTTGTGGGGATCTGGAAACACCATATATTTT
TRBV7-2	TRBJ2-7	once	13	-	CASSLVTEYEQYF	TGTGCCAGCAGCTTAGTCACAGAGTACGAGCAGTACTTC
TRBV6-6	TRBJ2-7	-	13	-	CASSYTQGGEQYF	TGTGCCAGCAGTTACACGCAGGGAGGAGAGCAGTACTTC
TRBV4-3	TRBJ1-2	-	16	TRBD1	CASSLSDRVGGYGYTF	TGCGCCAGCAGCCTCTCGGACAGGGTGGGTGGCTATGGCTACACCTTC
TRBV7-2	TRBJ1-2	-	15	-	CASSLASQGHYGYTF	TGTGCCAGCAGCTTAGCCTCACAGGGCCACTATGGCTACACCTTC
TRBV29-1	TRBJ1-1	-	11	-	CSVGQDTEAFF	TGCAGCGTTGGGCAGGACACTGAAGCTTTCTTT
TRBV5-1	TRBJ2-3	-	14	TRBD2	CASRRGDSTDTQYF	TGCGCCAGCAGACGGGGGGACAGCACAGATACGCAGTATTTT
TRBV5-1	TRBJ2-5	-	15	-	CASSLSWGGAETQYF	TGCGCCAGCAGCTTATCGTGGGGGGGCGCGGAGACCCAGTACTTC
TRBV19	TRBJ1-2	-	14	TRBD1	CASSIGRRGLGYTF	TGTGCCAGTAGTATAGGCCGGAGGGGGCTTGGCTACACCTTC
TRBV5-4	TRBJ2-5	-	13	-	CASSLAAQETQYF	TGTGCCAGCAGCTTAGCCGCTCAAGAGACCCAGTACTTC
TRBV10-2	TRBJ1-2	once	15	-	CASSEGRDVSYGYTF	TGCGCCAGCAGTGAGGGGCGGGACGTTTCCTATGGCTACACCTTC
TRBV5-1	TRBJ1-6	-	15	-	CASSLEGGSNSPLHF	TGCGCCAGCAGCTTGGAAGGGGGATCTAATTCACCCCTCCACTTT
TRBV6-6	TRBJ1-1	-	15	TRBD1	CASTGDRGVVAEAFF	TGTGCCAGCACGGGCGACAGGGGGGTGGTCGCTGAAGCTTTCTTT
TRBV5-6	TRBJ1-2	-	14	-	CASTRHGAPEGYTF	TGTGCCAGCACCCGGCACGGGGCCCCGGAAGGCTACACCTTC
TRBV7-8	TRBJ2-2	once	15	-	CASSDRRWNTGELFF	TGTGCCAGCTCGGATAGGAGATGGAACACCGGGGAGCTGTTTTTT
TRBV27	TRBJ1-1	-	13	TRBD1	CASRGTGWTEAFF	TGTGCCAGCAGGGGGACAGGTTGGACTGAAGCTTTCTTT
TRBV5-6	TRBJ1-1	once	14	-	CASSLDRVETEAFF	TGTGCCAGCAGCTTGGACAGGGTGGAGACTGAAGCTTTCTTT
TRBV11-3	TRBJ2-3	-	15	-	CASSLDSASTDTQYF	TGTGCCAGCAGCTTAGATTCGGCTAGCACAGATACGCAGTATTTT
TRBV15	TRBJ1-4	-	16	-	CATSRGTRVTNEKLFF	TGTGCCACCAGCAGAGGCACCAGGGTGACTAATGAAAAACTGTTTTTT
TRBV19	TRBJ2-7	once	14	TRBD1	CASSSGQGPYEQYF	TGTGCCAGTAGTTCCGGACAGGGTCCCTACGAGCAGTACTTC
TRBV16	TRBJ1-2	-	12	-	CASSQSSYGYTF	TGTGCCAGCAGCCAATCCAGCTATGGCTACACCTTC
TRBV15	TRBJ1-5	-	14	-	CATSNRASNQPQHF	TGTGCCACCAGCAACAGGGCAAGCAATCAGCCCCAGCATTTT
TRBV27	TRBJ1-2	-	12	-	CASSPIGGGYTF	TGTGCCAGCAGCCCTATTGGGGGGGGCTACACCTTC
TRBV7-2	TRBJ2-2	once	13	-	CASSLSVTGELFF	TGTGCCAGCAGCTTATCCGTCACCGGGGAGCTGTTTTTT
TRBV6-5	TRBJ1-3	-	16	-	CASSYSKGRQRDTIYF	TGTGCCAGCAGTTACTCGAAAGGGAGACAGAGGGACACCATATATTTT
TRBV19	TRBJ1-1	once	12	-	CASSLAGAEAFF	TGTGCCAGTAGTTTGGCGGGGGCTGAAGCTTTCTTT